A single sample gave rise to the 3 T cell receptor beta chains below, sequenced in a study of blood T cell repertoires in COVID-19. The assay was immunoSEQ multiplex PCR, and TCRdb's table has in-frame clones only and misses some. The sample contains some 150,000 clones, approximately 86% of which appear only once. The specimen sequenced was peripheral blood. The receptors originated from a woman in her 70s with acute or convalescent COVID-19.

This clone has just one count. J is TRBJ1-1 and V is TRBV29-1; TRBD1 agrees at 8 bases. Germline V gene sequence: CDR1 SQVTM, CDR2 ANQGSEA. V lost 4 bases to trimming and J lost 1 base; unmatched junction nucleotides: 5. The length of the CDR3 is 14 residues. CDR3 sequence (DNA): TGCAGCGTTGGAAAAACAGGGGGGAACACTGAAGCTTTCTTT. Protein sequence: CSVGKTGGNTEAFF. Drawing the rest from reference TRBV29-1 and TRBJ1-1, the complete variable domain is SAVISQKPSRDICQRGTSLTIQCQVDSQVTMMFWYRQQPGQSLTLIATANQGSEATYESGFVIDKFPISRPNLTFSTLTVSNMSPEDSSIYLCSVGKTGGNTEAFFGQGTRLTVV.

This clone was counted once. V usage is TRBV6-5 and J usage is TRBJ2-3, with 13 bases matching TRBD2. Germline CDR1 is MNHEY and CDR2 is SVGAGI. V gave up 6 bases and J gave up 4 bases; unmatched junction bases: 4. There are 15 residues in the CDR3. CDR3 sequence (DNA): TGTGCCAGCAGACCGGGACTAGCGGGGTCAGATACGCAGTATTTT. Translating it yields CASRPGLAGSDTQYF.

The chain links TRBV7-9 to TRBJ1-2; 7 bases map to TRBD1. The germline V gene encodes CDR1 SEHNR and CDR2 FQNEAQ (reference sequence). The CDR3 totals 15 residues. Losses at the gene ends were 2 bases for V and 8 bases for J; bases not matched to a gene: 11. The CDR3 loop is CASSLSRGQVRGYTF. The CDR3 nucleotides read TGTGCCAGCAGCTTAAGTAGGGGGCAGGTTCGAGGCTACACCTTC.